The 20 T cell receptor beta chains below come from one sample, sequenced in a study of shared clonotypes between healthy human individuals. The repertoire was sequenced with immunoSEQ multiplex PCR; TCRdb's copy has only in-frame clones and lacks some. Altogether about 2.1 million clones are present, 93% being singletons, with the ten largest covering 1.5% to 2%. Cells designated naive CD8 were CD45RO-negative and were positively selected for CCR7, with terminally differentiated effector memory CD45RA+ cells excluded. Sequenced: naive CD8+ T cells from PBMCs. These receptors all stem from a man in his late teens or twenties in good health. Some clones in this sample may be carry-over from other donors' samples.

The genes are TRBV7-2 and TRBJ1-2; D remains unclear. Germline CDR1 is SGHTA and CDR2 is FQGNSA. Trimming removed 2 bases from V and 6 bases from J, with 19 bases in between. The CDR3 runs 16 residues. The CDR3 DNA reads TGTGCCAGCAGCTTATCAACTCTAGGGTCAAGAAATGGCTACACCTTC. Translated: CASSLSTLGSRNGYTF.

The V gene is TRBV6-1, the J gene TRBJ2-7; tentatively, D is TRBD1 or TRBD2 (6 bases each). Germline assignment: CDR1 MNHNS and CDR2 SASEGT. Trimming stripped 10 bases from V and 1 base from J, with 14 bases between. The CDR3 is 13 residues long. The CDR3 DNA reads TGTGCCACTAGAGAAGGGGGGTCCTACGAGCAGTACTTC. Amino acids: CATREGGSYEQYF.

Only one count was recorded for this clone. J is TRBJ1-2 and V is TRBV9; D unresolved. The CDR3 spans 14 residues. Looked up from germline, CDR1 is SGDLS and CDR2 is YYNGEE. V shed 4 bases and J shed 1 base, with 11 bases lying between them. CDR3 coding DNA: TGTGCCAGCAGCACCGACCCAAATAACTATGGCTACACCTTC. Its translation: CASSTDPNNYGYTF.

This clone has just one count. The chain employs TRBV9 and TRBJ2-1, with 8 bases matching TRBD2. Trimming at V came to 0 bases and at J to 6 bases, leaving 8 bases not matched to a gene. This CDR3 region has 16 residues. Germline CDR1 reads SGDLS; CDR2 reads YYNGEE. Written as DNA, the CDR3 is TGTGCCAGCAGCGTAGCTCGAGCGGGAGAGCTCAATGAGCAGTTCTTC. It yields the protein CASSVARAGELNEQFF.

This clone showed up just once. V gene TRBV10-3 combines with J gene TRBJ1-5, with 7 nucleotides matching TRBD1. Germline V gene sequence: CDR1 ENHRY, CDR2 SYGVKD. V lost 0 bases, J lost 9 bases, and 8 bases stayed unmatched. The CDR3 contains 15 residues. The CDR3 protein is CAISESGTDLLPQHF. As DNA, the CDR3 is TGTGCCATCAGTGAGTCGGGGACAGATCTTCTGCCCCAGCATTTT.

The chain combines TRBV7-8 with TRBJ2-2, with 10 positions matching TRBD2. Trimming removed 5 bases from V and 1 base from J; junction bases left unmatched: 4. Germline lookup yields CDR1 SGHVS and CDR2 FQNEAQ. The CDR3 is 16 residues long. The CDR3 DNA is TGTGCCAGCAGCCTCCAGCGGGAGGGGAACACCGGGGAGCTGTTTTTT. It codes for CASSLQREGNTGELFF.

Of note for this clone: Different DNA sequences within this sample yield the same CDR3. This chain connects TRBV27 to TRBJ2-7; 11 nucleotides line up with TRBD2. Germline CDR1 MNHEY, CDR2 SMNVEV (reference sequence). The CDR3 has 15 amino acids. V dropped 6 bases and J dropped 3; count of bases not matched to a gene: 7. For the CDR3, the DNA is TGTGCCAGCAGCCCCAGAGGGACTAGCGGCTACGAGCAGTACTTC. Its translation is CASSPRGTSGYEQYF.

V gene TRBV19 combines with J gene TRBJ2-7; unclear D gene. The CDR3 is 16 amino acids. V lost 6 bases, J lost 3 bases, and 21 bases lay in between. The germline V gene has CDR1 LNHDA and CDR2 SQIVND (reference sequence). CDR3 amino acids: CASSSREDGSYYEQYF. CDR3 nucleotide sequence: TGTGCCAGTAGCAGCCGAGAGGACGGCTCATACTACGAGCAGTACTTC.

As DNA, the CDR3 is TGTGCCATCAGTGAGTCGATAGGGGCGGAGGATTCACCCCTCCACTTT. Protein product: CAISESIGAEDSPLHF. This rearrangement joins TRBV10-3 to TRBJ1-6; a weak D match, TRBD1 (5 bases). Germline V lookup: CDR1 ENHRY, CDR2 SYGVKD. The V end lost 0 bases, the J end lost 8 bases, and 14 bases lay between the germline ends. This CDR3 spans 16 amino acids.

The chain links TRBV5-1 to TRBJ1-5; possible D gene TRBD1, 5 bases. The CDR3 runs 14 residues. Trimming shortened V by 3 bases and J by 2 bases, and 9 bases separated the two germline ends. Per the germline V gene, CDR1 is SGHRS and CDR2 is YFSETQ. CDR3 amino acids: CASSWGGGNQPQHF. CDR3 bases: TGCGCCAGCAGCTGGGGGGGAGGCAATCAGCCCCAGCATTTT.

The chain recombines TRBV11-2 with TRBJ2-1; TRBD2 matches at 7 bases. CDR1 and CDR2 from the germline V gene are SGHAT and FQNNGV. CDR3 size: 15 residues. J gave up 5 bases and V 1 base, and 5 bases lay outside the gene matches. The CDR3 loop reads CASSLVAGADNEQFF. The CDR3 bases are TGTGCCAGCAGCTTAGTGGCGGGAGCCGACAATGAGCAGTTCTTC.

The chain carries TRBV15 and TRBJ2-5, with 7 bases aligning to TRBD2. Unmatched junction bases numbered 5, after V lost 3 bases and J lost 4 bases. Germline V gene lookup returns CDR1 LNHNV and CDR2 YYDKDF (reference sequence). CDR3 size: 14 residues. CDR3 in DNA: TGTGCCACCAGCAGCGGCGGGAGTGGAGAGACCCAGTACTTC. Its translation: CATSSGGSGETQYF. Looking up the rest from reference TRBV15 and TRBJ2-5 gives the full variable domain: DAMVIQNPRYQVTQFGKPVTLSCSQTLNHNVMYWYQQKSSQAPKLLFHYYDKDFNNEADTPDNFQSRRPNTSFCFLDIRSPGLGDTAMYLCATSSGGSGETQYFGPGTRLLVL.

This chain connects TRBV27 to TRBJ2-7; D tentatively reads TRBD1 or TRBD2 (6 bases each). Trimming cost V 3 bases and J 7 bases, with 22 bases left between them. This CDR3 contains 16 residues. CDR1 is MNHEY and CDR2 is SMNVEV in the germline V gene (reference sequence). In DNA form, the CDR3 reads TGTGCCAGCAGTTTCTCCCCGGGGGCAGGATTATGGGAGCAGTACTTC. Translating gives CASSFSPGAGLWEQYF.

The J gene is TRBJ2-2, the V gene TRBV6-5, with D perhaps matching TRBD2 (5 bases). From germline, CDR1 is MNHEY and CDR2 SVGAGI. The CDR3 totals 13 residues. Trimming took 8 bases from V and 1 from J, leaving 8 bases between them. CDR3 in DNA: TGTGCCAGCGGACTGATGAACACCGGGGAGCTGTTTTTT. This gives the protein CASGLMNTGELFF.

The J gene is TRBJ2-1, the V gene TRBV7-6; D gene uncertain. CDR3 size: 14 residues. Germline assignment: CDR1 SGHVS and CDR2 FNYEAQ. V gave up 4 bases and J gave up 6 bases, with 13 bases separating them. The CDR3 region is CASSWSPAGNEQFF. DNA of the CDR3: TGTGCCAGCAGCTGGAGCCCCGCCGGCAATGAGCAGTTCTTC.

Comments on this clone: The same CDR3 arises from other DNA sequences in this sample as well. V gene TRBV19 combines with J gene TRBJ2-5, with D perhaps TRBD2 (6 bases). The CDR3 spans 14 residues. Germline V gene data show CDR1 as LNHDA and CDR2 as SQIVND (reference sequence). V was clipped by 3 bases and J by 5 bases, with 13 bases between them. This chain's CDR3 is CASSMGGGPETQYF. The CDR3 DNA is TGTGCCAGTAGTATGGGGGGTGGGCCCGAGACCCAGTACTTC. Complete variable domain (other parts from reference TRBV19 and TRBJ2-5): DGGITQSPKYLFRKEGQNVTLSCEQNLNHDAMYWYRQDPGQGLRLIYYSQIVNDFQKGDIAEGYSVSREKKESFPLTVTSAQKNPTAFYLCASSMGGGPETQYFGPGTRLLVL.

V usage is TRBV5-1 and J usage is TRBJ1-4; possible D gene TRBD1, 5 bases. The CDR3 is 14 amino acids. CDR1 is SGHRS, CDR2 YFSETQ, per germline. V was shortened by 7 bases and J by 7 bases, with 17 bases between the two germline ends. The CDR3 DNA follows: TGCGCCAGCCCCTCGGGGGGGGACGGTGAAAAACTGTTTTTT. This translates into CASPSGGDGEKLFF. Using reference TRBV5-1 and TRBJ1-4 for the parts outside the CDR3, the full variable domain is KAGVTQTPRYLIKTRGQQVTLSCSPISGHRSVSWYQQTPGQGLQFLFEYFSETQRNKGNFPGRFSGRQFSNSRSEMNVSTLELGDSALYLCASPSGGDGEKLFFGSGTQLSVL.

The chain is built from TRBV27 and TRBJ2-2; the D gene is possibly TRBD1 (7 bases). The CDR3 contains 15 residues. From germline, CDR1 is MNHEY and CDR2 SMNVEV (reference sequence). The ends were cut back, 10 bases at V and 6 bases at J, with 21 bases in the middle. The CDR3 reads CATRVGQGGAGELFF. The CDR3 DNA is TGTGCCACCAGAGTGGGGCAGGGGGGAGCCGGGGAGCTGTTTTTT.

This chain joins TRBV6-1 and TRBJ1-5; 7 positions agree with TRBD1. After removal of 4 bases from V and 4 bases from J, the junction contained 7 bases not matched to a gene. The germline gives CDR1 MNHNS, CDR2 SASEGT. This CDR3 has 15 residues. The CDR3 sequence: CASSGRDRVNQPQHF. The CDR3 coding sequence is TGTGCCAGCAGTGGCCGGGACAGAGTAAATCAGCCCCAGCATTTT.

V usage is TRBV5-4 and J usage is TRBJ2-1; 10 bases are shared with TRBD2. Per germline, CDR1 SGHNT and CDR2 YYREEE (reference sequence). With 4 bases clipped from V and 10 bases from J, the junction kept 2 bases outside the gene matches. The CDR3 contains 12 residues. The CDR3 nucleotides read TGTGCCAGCAGCCGACTAGCGGGCGAGCAGTTCTTC. Its protein is CASSRLAGEQFF.